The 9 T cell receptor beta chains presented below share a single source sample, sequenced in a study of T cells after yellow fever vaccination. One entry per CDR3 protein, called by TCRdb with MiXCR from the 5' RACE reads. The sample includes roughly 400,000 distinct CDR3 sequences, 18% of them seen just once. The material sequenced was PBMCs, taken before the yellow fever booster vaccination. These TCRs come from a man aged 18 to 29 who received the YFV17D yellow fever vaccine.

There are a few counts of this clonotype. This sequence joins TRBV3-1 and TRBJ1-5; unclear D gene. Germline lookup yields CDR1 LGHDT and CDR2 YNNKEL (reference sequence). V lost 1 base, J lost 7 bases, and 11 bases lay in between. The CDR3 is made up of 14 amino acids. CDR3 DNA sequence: TGTGCCAGCAGCCAAGCATCTACGGGGCAGCCCCAGCATTTT. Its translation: CASSQASTGQPQHF.

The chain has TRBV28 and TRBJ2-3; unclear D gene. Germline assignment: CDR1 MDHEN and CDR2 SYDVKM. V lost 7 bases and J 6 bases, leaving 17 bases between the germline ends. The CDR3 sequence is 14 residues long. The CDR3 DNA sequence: TGTGCCAGCACCTTGAGAAACTACCCGGATACGCAGTATTTT. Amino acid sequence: CASTLRNYPDTQYF.

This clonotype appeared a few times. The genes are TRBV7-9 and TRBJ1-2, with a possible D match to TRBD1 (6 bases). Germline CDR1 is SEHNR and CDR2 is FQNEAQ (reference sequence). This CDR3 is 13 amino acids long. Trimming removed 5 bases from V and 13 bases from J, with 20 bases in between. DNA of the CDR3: TGTGCCAGCAGCGGCGATTGGACAGCCGCGGGCACCTTC. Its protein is CASSGDWTAAGTF.

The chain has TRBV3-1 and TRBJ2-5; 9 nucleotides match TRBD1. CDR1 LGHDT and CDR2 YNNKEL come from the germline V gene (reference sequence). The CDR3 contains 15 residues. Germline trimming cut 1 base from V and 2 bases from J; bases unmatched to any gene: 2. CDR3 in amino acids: CASSQVGQGQETQYF. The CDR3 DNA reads TGTGCCAGCAGCCAAGTTGGACAGGGGCAAGAGACCCAGTACTTC.

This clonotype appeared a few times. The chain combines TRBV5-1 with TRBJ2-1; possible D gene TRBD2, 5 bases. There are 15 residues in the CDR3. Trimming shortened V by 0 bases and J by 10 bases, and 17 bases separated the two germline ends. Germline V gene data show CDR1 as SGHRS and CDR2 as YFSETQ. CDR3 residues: CASSLGSDSFREQFF. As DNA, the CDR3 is TGCGCCAGCAGCTTGGGATCGGACTCCTTTCGGGAGCAGTTCTTC.

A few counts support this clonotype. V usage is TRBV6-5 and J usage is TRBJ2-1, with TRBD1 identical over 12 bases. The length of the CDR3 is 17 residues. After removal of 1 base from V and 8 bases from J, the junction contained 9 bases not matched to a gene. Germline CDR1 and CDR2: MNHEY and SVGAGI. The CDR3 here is CASSYLPPGTGGHEQFF. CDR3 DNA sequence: TGTGCCAGCAGTTACTTGCCTCCCGGGACAGGGGGCCATGAGCAGTTCTTC.

The DNA for the CDR3 is TGTGCCAGCTCTCCCTCGCGGGACGAGGTAACTTTCTTT. Translating gives CASSPSRDEVTFF. This rearrangement joins TRBV18 to TRBJ1-1; D might be TRBD1 (5 bases). Per germline, CDR1 KGHSH and CDR2 LQKENI. CDR3 length: 13 residues. V lost 6 bases to trimming and J lost 12 bases, with 20 bases between them.

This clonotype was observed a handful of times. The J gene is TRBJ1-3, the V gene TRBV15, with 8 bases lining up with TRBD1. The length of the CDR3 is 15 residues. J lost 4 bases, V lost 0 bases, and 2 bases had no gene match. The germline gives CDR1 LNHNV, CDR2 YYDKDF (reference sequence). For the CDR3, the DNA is TGTGCCACCAGCAGAGACGGGACAGGAGGAAACACCATATATTTT. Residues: CATSRDGTGGNTIYF.

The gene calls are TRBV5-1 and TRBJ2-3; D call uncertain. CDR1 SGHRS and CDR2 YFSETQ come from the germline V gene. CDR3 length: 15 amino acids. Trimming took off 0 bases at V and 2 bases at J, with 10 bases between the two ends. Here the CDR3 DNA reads TGCGCCAGCAGCTTGGTGGGCGTCGCCACAGATACGCAGTATTTT. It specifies CASSLVGVATDTQYF. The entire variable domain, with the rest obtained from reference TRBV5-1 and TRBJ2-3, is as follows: KAGVTQTPRYLIKTRGQQVTLSCSPISGHRSVSWYQQTPGQGLQFLFEYFSETQRNKGNFPGRFSGRQFSNSRSEMNVSTLELGDSALYLCASSLVGVATDTQYFGPGTRLTVL.